A single sample is the source of the 22 T cell receptor beta chains below, sequenced in a study of blood T cell repertoires in COVID-19. Clones were read by immunoSEQ multiplex PCR, and TCRdb kept only the in-frame ones, dropping some. This table holds 150,000 to 200,000 clones, around 76% found once. Sequencing used PBMCs or T cells enriched from blood (not recorded which). The receptors come from a woman aged 50 to 65 with acute COVID-19.

The rearrangement joins TRBV5-6 to TRBJ1-4; 8 positions match TRBD1. V lost 2 bases, J lost 12 bases, and 9 bases stayed unmatched. The CDR3 has 14 residues. Germline lookup yields CDR1 SGHDT and CDR2 YYEEEE. In DNA form, the CDR3 reads TGTGCCAGCAGCTTCGGACAGGGCCCCGGGGAACTGTTTTTT. Amino acids: CASSFGQGPGELFF.

This clone was seen at least ten times. The gene calls are TRBV5-4 and TRBJ1-2; no firm D call. There are 14 residues in the CDR3. V was trimmed by 0 bases and J by 4 bases, leaving 10 bases between them. CDR1 and CDR2 (germline): SGHNT, YYREEE (reference sequence). CDR3 nucleotides: TGTGCCAGCAGCTTGGAAGGGAGGAGCTATGGCTACACCTTC. This translates into CASSLEGRSYGYTF.

CDR3 bases: TGCGCCAGCAGTGACGGCGGGTCTAGCACAGATACGCAGTATTTT. This gives the protein CASSDGGSSTDTQYF. The rearrangement joins TRBV10-1 to TRBJ2-3; tentative D call: TRBD2 (5 bases). The germline CDR1 and CDR2 sequences are WNHNN and SYGVQD (reference sequence). The V gene lost 3 bases and the J gene lost 0 bases, with 10 bases spanning the gap. The CDR3 runs 15 residues.

This clone was recorded a few times. V and J are TRBV24-1 and TRBJ1-2, with D tentatively TRBD1 (5 bases). CDR1 and CDR2 (germline): KGHDR, SFDVKD. This CDR3 has 14 amino acids. The V end was cut by 6 bases, the J end by 6 bases, with 16 bases between. The DNA of the CDR3 is TGTGCCACCAGTACACGGGCTGCGGGGCATGGCTACACCTTC. Its protein is CATSTRAAGHGYTF.

The rearrangement joins TRBV13 to TRBJ2-5; tentative D call: TRBD2 (6 bases). CDR1 is PRHDT, CDR2 FYEKMQ, per germline (reference sequence). Trimming removed 5 bases at V and 5 bases at J, with 21 bases between. The CDR3 is 16 residues long. In DNA form, the CDR3 reads TGTGCCAGCAGCCCGGGGGTAGCAGGGTTTGGTGAGACCCAGTACTTC. Translation: CASSPGVAGFGETQYF.

This clone has a single count. The chain combines TRBV6-6 with TRBJ1-2; D is perhaps TRBD1 (5 bases). The CDR3 has 17 amino acids. Trimming shortened V by 5 bases and J by 4 bases, and 23 bases separated the two germline ends. Germline CDR1 reads MNHNY; CDR2 reads SVGAGI (reference sequence). The DNA of the CDR3 is TGTGCCAGCAGTCGTTATCAAAACCGGGGGGAGGGCTATGGCTACACCTTC. It is translated as CASSRYQNRGEGYGYTF.

This clone was observed a few times. CDR3 DNA sequence: TGTGCCAGCAGTTCGCCTAGCGGGGGCCTGGTAGATGAGCAGTTCTTC. This sequence encodes CASSSPSGGLVDEQFF. The rearrangement uses TRBV28 and TRBJ2-1; 10 bases fit TRBD2. The CDR3 has 16 residues. CDR1 and CDR2 (germline): MDHEN, SYDVKM. V trimming: 4 bases; J trimming: 8 bases; junction bases outside the gene matches: 11.

The J gene is TRBJ1-2, the V gene TRBV5-6, with TRBD1 matching 7 bases. Trimming removed 5 bases from V and 4 bases from J; junction bases left unmatched: 17. Germline V lookup: CDR1 SGHDT, CDR2 YYEEEE. The length of the CDR3 is 17 residues. The chain's CDR3 is CASSLGTAVQGGYGYTF. CDR3 in DNA: TGTGCCAGCAGTCTTGGGACAGCCGTGCAGGGCGGCTATGGCTACACCTTC.

This rearrangement joins TRBV27 to TRBJ1-6; 7 nucleotides agree with TRBD1. This CDR3 is built from 15 residues. Germline CDR1 and CDR2: MNHEY and SMNVEV (reference sequence). J was trimmed by 9 bases and V by 4 bases; bases with no gene match: 9. CDR3 amino acids: CASSSFTGDGSPLHF. The CDR3 nucleotides read TGTGCCAGCAGTTCCTTCACAGGGGACGGTTCACCCCTCCACTTT.

V gene TRBV28 combines with J gene TRBJ1-1; tentative D call: TRBD1 (5 bases). The germline V gene has CDR1 MDHEN and CDR2 SYDVKM. V gave up 3 bases and J gave up 1 base, with 9 bases separating them. The CDR3 is 14 amino acids. Here the CDR3 DNA reads TGTGCCAGCAGTTTTACAGGTGGGAACACTGAAGCTTTCTTT. Encoded protein: CASSFTGGNTEAFF.

The chain couples TRBV28 to TRBJ1-2; possible D gene TRBD1, 6 bases. Trimming removed 8 bases at V and 8 bases at J, with 15 bases between. This CDR3 is 12 amino acids long. Per the germline V gene, CDR1 is MDHEN and CDR2 is SYDVKM. The CDR3 loop reads CASGRGARGYTF. Here the CDR3 DNA reads TGTGCCAGCGGTCGGGGGGCGCGCGGCTACACCTTC.

This rearrangement joins TRBV5-1 to TRBJ1-4; 9 bases match TRBD1. Germline lookup yields CDR1 SGHRS and CDR2 YFSETQ. The ends lost 4 bases at V and 7 bases at J; junction bases unmatched: 5. The CDR3 extends over 14 amino acids. The CDR3 region is CASSRTGGSEKLFF. In nucleotides, the CDR3 is TGCGCCAGCAGCAGAACAGGGGGCAGTGAAAAACTGTTTTTT. Looking up the rest from reference TRBV5-1 and TRBJ1-4 gives the full variable domain: KAGVTQTPRYLIKTRGQQVTLSCSPISGHRSVSWYQQTPGQGLQFLFEYFSETQRNKGNFPGRFSGRQFSNSRSEMNVSTLELGDSALYLCASSRTGGSEKLFFGSGTQLSVL.

The chain is built from TRBV12-3 or TRBV12-4 and TRBJ1-2, with a weak D call TRBD1 (6 bases). There are 13 residues in the CDR3. V shed 10 bases and J shed 10 bases, with 22 bases lying between them. The CDR3 sequence: CATRTRGRGVYTF. The CDR3 DNA sequence: TGTGCCACCAGAACCAGGGGCAGGGGTGTCTACACCTTC.

The chain combines TRBV12-3 or TRBV12-4 with TRBJ2-2; the D is unclear. The CDR3 has 12 residues. Trimming pared 5 bases from V and 2 bases from J, leaving 3 bases between. The CDR3 DNA reads TGTGCCAGCAGTCGTAACACCGGGGAGCTGTTTTTT. Protein: CASSRNTGELFF.

The genes are TRBV5-5 and TRBJ2-7; 8 bases match TRBD1. CDR1 and CDR2 (germline): SGHKS, YYEKEE (reference sequence). V lost 3 bases and J lost 12; bases outside the gene matches: 14. The length of the CDR3 is 14 residues. The CDR3 sequence is CASSYAGGAPGWYV. In nucleotides, the CDR3 is TGTGCCAGCAGCTATGCAGGGGGCGCCCCCGGATGGTACGTC.

In its sample, this clone was seen a few times. The V gene is TRBV5-5, the J gene TRBJ1-3; the D gene is possibly TRBD1 (5 bases). Trimming removed 3 bases at V and 2 bases at J, with 15 bases between. Germline values: CDR1 SGHKS, CDR2 YYEKEE (reference sequence). The CDR3 runs 16 residues. This chain's CDR3 is CASSSQVLVTGNTIYF. CDR3 DNA sequence: TGTGCCAGCAGCTCACAGGTCCTCGTTACTGGAAACACCATATATTTT.

This chain links TRBV6-5 with TRBJ1-1; 7 nucleotides agree with TRBD1. V trimming: 3 bases; J trimming: 12 bases; junction bases outside the gene matches: 10. Germline loops: CDR1 MNHEY, CDR2 SVGAGI. This CDR3 is 13 amino acids long. Here the CDR3 DNA reads TGTGCCAGCAGTTATGAAAGCCAGGGGGGTCCTTTCTTT. It codes for CASSYESQGGPFF.

The chain uses TRBV3-1 (or the pseudogene TRBV3-2) and TRBJ2-3, with TRBD1 identical over 8 bases. Germline lookup yields CDR1 LGHDT and CDR2 YNNKEL (reference sequence). This CDR3 has 15 residues. The ends lost 8 bases at V and 0 bases at J; junction bases unmatched: 7. The DNA of the CDR3 is TGTGCCAGCTCCTCCCGGGACAGGAGCACAGATACGCAGTATTTT. Protein: CASSSRDRSTDTQYF.

This clone was seen just once. CDR3: CASSITGTGSSSNQPQHF. As DNA, the CDR3 is TGTGCCAGTAGTATCACCGGGACAGGGTCGAGTAGCAATCAGCCCCAGCATTTT. V usage is TRBV19 and J usage is TRBJ1-5; TRBD1 aligns across 9 bases. The CDR3 consists of 18 residues. The germline gives CDR1 LNHDA, CDR2 SQIVND (reference sequence). The ends lost 3 bases at V and 0 bases at J; junction bases unmatched: 9.

The rearrangement joins TRBV18 to TRBJ1-5, with a possible D match to TRBD1 (6 bases). The CDR3 is 14 residues long. Trimming took off 4 bases at V and 8 bases at J, with 15 bases between the two ends. Germline V lookup: CDR1 KGHSH, CDR2 LQKENI. CDR3 bases: TGTGCCAGCTCACTTGCGTCACAGGGAGAGCCCCAGCATTTT. It encodes CASSLASQGEPQHF.

V usage is TRBV27 and J usage is TRBJ1-2; 7 bases align to TRBD1. The CDR3 is 14 residues long. The J segment lost 8 bases and the V segment lost 5 bases, leaving 11 bases of the junction unmatched. Per germline, CDR1 MNHEY and CDR2 SMNVEV (reference sequence). This chain's CDR3 is CASSPYRGLGGYTF. CDR3 sequence (DNA): TGTGCCAGCAGTCCGTACAGGGGCCTCGGCGGCTACACCTTC.

This rearrangement joins TRBV30 to TRBJ2-2; tentative D call: TRBD2 (7 bases). The CDR3 is made up of 16 amino acids. Germline CDR1 GTSNPN, CDR2 SVGIG (reference sequence). The CDR3 coding sequence is TGTGCTCGGTCCCGGGCGGGCGGGGGCCCCGCCGGGGAGCTGTTTTTT. It codes for CARSRAGGGPAGELFF.